These 32 T cell receptor beta chains were sequenced from one sample in a study of blood T cell repertoires in COVID-19. TCRdb's copy holds only in-frame clones and misses some; the assay was immunoSEQ multiplex PCR. In the table there are roughly 250,000 clones, approximately 90% of which are singletons. The sequenced sample was peripheral blood. All receptors derive from a man aged 55 to 70 who had recovered from COVID-19.

This chain connects TRBV7-7 to TRBJ1-2; unclear D gene. The germline gives CDR1 SSHAT, CDR2 FNYEAQ (reference sequence). Trimming removed 5 bases from V and 6 bases from J, with 28 bases in between. The CDR3 covers 18 residues. The CDR3 DNA reads TGTGCCAGCAGCCACGCGAGGAGGAAAAGGGAGGGTCGACATGGCTACACCTTC. Translation gives CASSHARRKREGRHGYTF.

This clone appeared a single time. V and J are TRBV7-9 and TRBJ1-2; no clear D. CDR3 length equals 16 residues. The V and J ends lost 5 bases and 5 bases respectively, with 21 bases between them. Germline V gene data show CDR1 as SEHNR and CDR2 as FQNEAQ (reference sequence). The CDR3 region is CASSLLQAGETYGYTF. The CDR3, as DNA: TGTGCCAGCAGCCTCCTTCAGGCAGGTGAAACGTATGGCTACACCTTC. Full variable domain (missing parts from reference TRBV7-9 and TRBJ1-2): DTGVSQNPRHKITKRGQNVTFRCDPISEHNRLYWYRQTLGQGPEFLTYFQNEAQLEKSRLLSDRFSAERPKGSFSTLEIQRTEQGDSAMYLCASSLLQAGETYGYTFGSGTRLTVV.

The rearrangement links TRBV5-5 to TRBJ1-2; no reliable D call. The CDR3 loop spans 15 amino acids. Germline V CDR1 and CDR2: SGHKS, YYEKEE (reference sequence). V was trimmed by 0 bases and J by 8 bases, leaving 17 bases between them. DNA for the CDR3: TGTGCCAGCAGCTTGGTCCCGGGATTCGGGAACGGCTACACCTTC. Translated: CASSLVPGFGNGYTF.

The chain links TRBV29-1 to TRBJ1-2; D is undetermined. Trimming left V 4 bases short and J 10 bases short, with 10 bases between. CDR3 size: 10 residues. Germline CDR1 SQVTM, CDR2 ANQGSEA. The DNA for the CDR3 is TGCAGCGTTGGTGACTATTCCTACACCTTC. Translating it yields CSVGDYSYTF.

This chain links TRBV12-3 or TRBV12-4 with TRBJ1-2, with TRBD1 as a possible D gene (6 bases). Trimming cost V 6 bases and J 8 bases, with 10 bases left between them. CDR3 length: 11 amino acids. The CDR3 spells CASSRGGGYTF. For the CDR3, the DNA is TGTGCCAGCAGCCGGGGGGGCGGCTACACCTTC.

The chain carries TRBV5-1 and TRBJ2-3; 12 bases align to TRBD2. The CDR3 contains 18 residues. Germline assignment: CDR1 SGHRS and CDR2 YFSETQ. V trimming: 4 bases; J trimming: 0 bases; junction bases outside the gene matches: 9. The CDR3: CASSPGLAGRTSTDTQYF. CDR3 coding DNA: TGCGCCAGCAGCCCCGGACTAGCGGGGAGGACTAGCACAGATACGCAGTATTTT. Full variable domain (remainder filled in from reference TRBV5-1 and TRBJ2-3): KAGVTQTPRYLIKTRGQQVTLSCSPISGHRSVSWYQQTPGQGLQFLFEYFSETQRNKGNFPGRFSGRQFSNSRSEMNVSTLELGDSALYLCASSPGLAGRTSTDTQYFGPGTRLTVL.

This clone showed up just a few times. The rearrangement links TRBV5-1 to TRBJ2-2; possible D gene TRBD2, 6 bases. The V gene's germline CDR1 is SGHRS and CDR2 YFSETQ. V lost 6 bases and J 1 base, leaving 13 bases between the germline ends. The CDR3 is made up of 15 amino acids. The CDR3 reads CASTDGGWNTGELFF. The DNA for the CDR3 is TGCGCCAGCACAGACGGGGGTTGGAACACCGGGGAGCTGTTTTTT.

The chain has TRBV27 and TRBJ1-1; TRBD1 might be the D (6 bases). Germline CDR1 MNHEY, CDR2 SMNVEV (reference sequence). This CDR3 has 18 amino acids. Between the trimmed V and J ends, which lost 4 bases and 0 bases, there was a span of 21 bases. CDR3 amino acids: CASSSSLGRGAMNTEAFF. The CDR3 DNA sequence: TGTGCCAGCAGTTCCTCCCTAGGACGGGGGGCTATGAACACTGAAGCTTTCTTT.

J is TRBJ2-7 and V is TRBV6-5; 8 bases are shared with TRBD1. The CDR3 contains 13 residues. After removal of 6 bases from V and 4 bases from J, the junction contained 5 bases not matched to a gene. The germline gives CDR1 MNHEY, CDR2 SVGAGI. The CDR3 sequence is CASRSTGAYEQYF. The CDR3, as DNA: TGTGCCAGCAGGTCGACAGGGGCGTACGAGCAGTACTTC.

V usage is TRBV6-5 and J usage is TRBJ2-2; tentative D call: TRBD2 (6 bases). CDR3 length equals 15 residues. The germline gives CDR1 MNHEY, CDR2 SVGAGI. V was shortened by 0 bases and J by 4 bases, with 9 bases between the two germline ends. CDR3: CASSYSLGGTGELFF. The CDR3 DNA is TGTGCCAGCAGTTACTCGCTGGGGGGCACCGGGGAGCTGTTTTTT.

The chain has TRBV7-8 and TRBJ1-4, with D maybe TRBD1 (5 bases). Per the germline V gene, CDR1 is SGHVS and CDR2 is FQNEAQ. V lost 1 base and J 0 bases, leaving 9 bases between the germline ends. The CDR3 totals 16 residues. The CDR3 here is CASSLVPGSTNEKLFF. CDR3 DNA: TGTGCCAGCAGCTTAGTTCCAGGGTCAACTAATGAAAAACTGTTTTTT.

This clone appeared a single time. The CDR3 coding sequence is TGTGCCAGCAGCCTTCCAGTGAGGACAGGGCGGACCGGGGAGCTGTTTTTT. It encodes CASSLPVRTGRTGELFF. This chain connects TRBV3-1 (or the pseudogene TRBV3-2) to TRBJ2-2; 8 nucleotides match TRBD1. From germline, CDR1 is LGHDT and CDR2 YNNKEL (reference sequence). The ends lost 4 bases at V and 5 bases at J; junction bases unmatched: 12. The CDR3 totals 17 residues.

This clone was detected once. The chain carries TRBV18 and TRBJ1-5; D is unresolved. Trimming left V 3 bases short and J 1 base short, with 7 bases between. Germline assignment: CDR1 KGHSH and CDR2 LQKENI. The CDR3 sequence is 14 residues long. CDR3 nucleotides: TGTGCCAGCTCACCGTCCGTCAGCAATCAGCCCCAGCATTTT. Translation: CASSPSVSNQPQHF.

This chain connects TRBV5-1 to TRBJ2-2; maybe TRBD1 (6 bases). The V end was cut by 5 bases, the J end by 6 bases, with 20 bases between. This CDR3 spans 16 amino acids. Germline loops: CDR1 SGHRS, CDR2 YFSETQ. The CDR3 region has the DNA TGCGCCAGCAGGACCACCCCCCAGGGGCGAGCCGGGGAGCTGTTTTTT. Translated: CASRTTPQGRAGELFF.

The chain combines TRBV11-2 with TRBJ2-1, with 10 bases fitting TRBD2. V lost 6 bases and J lost 9; bases outside the gene matches: 11. Germline-derived CDR1 and CDR2 are SGHAT and FQNNGV. This CDR3 region has 15 residues. The CDR3 is CASRRPGTSAGEQFF. For the CDR3, the DNA is TGTGCCAGCAGACGACCCGGGACTAGCGCCGGTGAGCAGTTCTTC.

The chain employs TRBV28 and TRBJ1-6; a weak D match, TRBD1 (5 bases). The CDR3 is 18 residues long. V was cut by 3 bases and J by 0 bases, with 15 bases left in between. The germline gives CDR1 MDHEN, CDR2 SYDVKM. The CDR3 region has the DNA TGTGCCAGCAGTTTCGGCCAGGGAGGATCCTCCTATAATTCACCCCTCCACTTT. Translated, it gives CASSFGQGGSSYNSPLHF.

This clone has just a few counts. V usage is TRBV7-2 and J usage is TRBJ1-5; 12 nucleotides line up with TRBD1. Germline V gene sequence: CDR1 SGHTA, CDR2 FQGNSA. The length of the CDR3 is 16 residues. V lost 5 bases, J lost 6 bases, and 8 bases stayed unmatched. The CDR3 sequence: CASSAPGQGASQPQHF. In nucleotides, the CDR3 is TGTGCCAGCAGCGCCCCGGGACAGGGGGCGAGTCAGCCCCAGCATTTT.

The chain links TRBV5-5 to TRBJ2-7; D not certain. Germline CDR1 SGHKS, CDR2 YYEKEE (reference sequence). The V end lost 4 bases, the J end lost 4 bases, and 6 bases lay between the germline ends. The CDR3 covers 11 residues. The CDR3 DNA follows: TGTGCCAGCAGCACCGAGTACGAGCAGTACTTC. Amino acids: CASSTEYEQYF.

This clone was recorded a few times. The CDR3 bases are TGTGCCAGCAGCCGCAGAGAGGGCGGGGAGCTGTTTTTT. Amino acid sequence: CASSRREGGELFF. This sequence joins TRBV7-8 and TRBJ2-2; a possible D gene is TRBD2 (5 bases). CDR1 SGHVS and CDR2 FQNEAQ come from the germline V gene. This CDR3 has 13 residues. The germline V and J ends were trimmed by 5 bases and 7 bases, with 11 bases remaining between them.

Concerning this clone itself: Distinct nucleotide sequences in the sample also encode this CDR3. The chain carries TRBV7-9 and TRBJ1-1, with TRBD1 matching 9 bases. In germline, CDR1 is SEHNR, CDR2 FQNEAQ (reference sequence). This CDR3 has 14 amino acids. J gave up 2 bases and V 3 bases, and 1 base lay outside the gene matches. The CDR3 coding sequence is TGTGCCAGCAGCTTGGGACAGGGCAACACTGAAGCTTTCTTT. It yields the protein CASSLGQGNTEAFF. The complete variable domain, with remaining parts taken from reference TRBV7-9 and TRBJ1-1, reads DTGVSQNPRHKITKRGQNVTFRCDPISEHNRLYWYRQTLGQGPEFLTYFQNEAQLEKSRLLSDRFSAERPKGSFSTLEIQRTEQGDSAMYLCASSLGQGNTEAFFGQGTRLTVV.

This sequence joins TRBV6-5 and TRBJ1-5, with D possibly TRBD1 on 6 matching bases. V shed 0 bases and J shed 0 bases, with 6 bases lying between them. The CDR3 is 15 amino acids. Germline V lookup: CDR1 MNHEY, CDR2 SVGAGI. CDR3 sequence reads: CASSYSDSSNQPQHF. The CDR3 DNA follows: TGTGCCAGCAGTTACTCGGACAGTAGCAATCAGCCCCAGCATTTT.

The rearrangement links TRBV5-1 to TRBJ2-5; 10 bases line up with TRBD2. Germline CDR1 is SGHRS and CDR2 is YFSETQ. This CDR3 spans 16 amino acids. The J segment lost 2 bases and the V segment lost 0 bases, leaving 4 bases of the junction unmatched. The CDR3 spells CASSLVGSGGQETQYF. The CDR3 nucleotides read TGCGCCAGCAGCTTGGTCGGTAGCGGGGGGCAAGAGACCCAGTACTTC.

The CDR3 region is CASSLVAGVQETQYF. For the CDR3, the DNA is TGTGCCAGCAGCTTAGTGGCGGGTGTCCAAGAGACCCAGTACTTC. The chain has TRBV7-2 and TRBJ2-5; perhaps TRBD2 as D (5 bases). Trimming shortened V by 1 base and J by 1 base, and 10 bases separated the two germline ends. Germline CDR1 reads SGHTA; CDR2 reads FQGNSA. The CDR3 has 15 amino acids.

The J gene is TRBJ2-7, the V gene TRBV29-1, with TRBD1 identical over 7 bases. With 2 bases clipped from V and 6 bases from J, the junction kept 4 bases outside the gene matches. The CDR3 contains 12 residues. CDR1 and CDR2 (germline): SQVTM, ANQGSEA. The CDR3 is CSVEQGVSEQYF. DNA for the CDR3: TGCAGCGTTGAACAGGGGGTTAGCGAGCAGTACTTC.

J is TRBJ1-5 and V is TRBV30; the D is unclear. Germline CDR1 GTSNPN, CDR2 SVGIG (reference sequence). This CDR3 is 14 amino acids long. Deletions cut 5 bases from V and 0 bases from J, with 11 bases between. The CDR3 DNA follows: TGTGCCTGGGGCGAGAGCGGTAGCAATCAGCCCCAGCATTTT. It is translated as CAWGESGSNQPQHF.

The CDR3 region has the DNA TGCGCCAGCAGCTTGCGACTAGCGGGGGTGCCAGATACGCAGTATTTT. Encoded protein: CASSLRLAGVPDTQYF. The V gene is TRBV5-1, the J gene TRBJ2-3; 12 positions match TRBD2. The germline V gene encodes CDR1 SGHRS and CDR2 YFSETQ. This CDR3 has 16 amino acids. The V gene end was trimmed by 1 base and the J gene end by 4 bases; junction bases not matched to a gene: 4.

V and J are TRBV11-2 and TRBJ2-7; a weak D match, TRBD1 (6 bases). CDR1 and CDR2 (germline): SGHAT, FQNNGV. The CDR3 loop spans 16 amino acids. V dropped 5 bases and J dropped 0 bases, with 17 bases sitting between them. This CDR3 is CASSPDRDISSYEQYF. CDR3 coding DNA: TGTGCCAGCAGCCCCGACCGGGACATATCCTCCTACGAGCAGTACTTC.

The chain links TRBV7-3 to TRBJ2-3, with TRBD2 identical over 10 bases. The V gene end was trimmed by 5 bases and the J gene end by 5 bases; junction bases not matched to a gene: 10. The CDR3 runs 16 residues. Looked up from germline, CDR1 is SGHTA and CDR2 is FQGTGA. CDR3 nucleotides: TGTGCCAGCAGCCCTATAGCGGGGGGAGCCAAAGATACGCAGTATTTT. Encoded protein: CASSPIAGGAKDTQYF.

The chain links TRBV30 to TRBJ1-2; perhaps TRBD1 as D (5 bases). Germline CDR1 is GTSNPN and CDR2 is SVGIG (reference sequence). With 2 bases removed from V and 8 bases from J, the gap between germline ends came to 15 bases. This CDR3 comprises 13 residues. As DNA, the CDR3 is TGTGCCTGGAGTACCTCGCCCAGGGTAGGCTACACCTTC. It specifies CAWSTSPRVGYTF.

CDR3 sequence: CASSELPLAGEKTQYF. The CDR3 region has the DNA TGTGCCAGCAGTGAACTCCCACTAGCGGGGGAGAAGACCCAGTACTTC. The chain combines TRBV6-1 with TRBJ2-5; 11 nucleotides align to TRBD2. CDR3 length: 16 residues. V shed 2 bases, J shed 6 bases, and the junction held 8 bases outside the gene matches. The germline CDR1 and CDR2 sequences are MNHNS and SASEGT.

V gene TRBV3-1 (or the pseudogene TRBV3-2) combines with J gene TRBJ1-4, with 7 bases that match TRBD1. The germline gives CDR1 LGHDT, CDR2 YNNKEL (reference sequence). The V segment lost 1 base and the J segment 2 bases; nucleotides outside the gene matches: 7. CDR3 length: 17 residues. The CDR3 protein is CASSQVGTVTTNEKLFF. The CDR3 DNA reads as TGTGCCAGCAGCCAAGTCGGGACAGTTACCACTAATGAAAAACTGTTTTTT.

The V and J genes are TRBV5-4 and TRBJ2-3; possibly TRBD2 for D (6 bases). The germline V and J ends were trimmed by 4 bases and 4 bases, with 13 bases remaining between them. The CDR3 is made up of 14 amino acids. Germline CDR1 reads SGHNT; CDR2 reads YYREEE (reference sequence). DNA for the CDR3: TGTGCCAGCAGCCGGGGGTTTGGGGCAGATACGCAGTATTTT. Encoded protein: CASSRGFGADTQYF.